The clone carrying this TCR beta chain was counted ten times or more. No antigen is known for it. This CDR3 is 15 amino acids long. Germline CDR1 DFQATT, CDR2 SNEGSKA (reference sequence). V gave up 1 base and J gave up 6 bases, with 16 bases separating them. The data belong to a study of T-cell reconstitution after alpha-beta-depleted transplantation in children. Study-wide findings and caveats: T-cell numbers and diversity, one year after transplant, stemmed largely from T cells that were newly produced. Surviving recipient T cells and intrathymic progenitors accounted for some patients' high TCRbeta diversity at day 60. Several hundred expanded graft clones reportedly supplied alpha-beta T cells about two months after transplant.

Unique molecular identifiers were incorporated into the prepared TCRbeta library. Each CDR3 protein gets one entry after TCRdb re-called the PCR reads with MiXCR. The table lists 73,000 or so distinct CDR3 sequences, roughly 4.5% of them singletons. The TCR comes from a boy under two years old who had a stem cell transplant for acute myeloid leukemia, so the T cells may come from the graft donor. Material: PBMCs, mostly from graft donor cells, obtained 180 days after TCRalphabeta/CD19-depleted stem cell transplant. This chain connects TRBV20-1 to TRBJ2-1; tentative D call: TRBD1 (6 bases). This CDR3 reads CSARVGTGRFNEQFF. The CDR3 nucleotides read TGCAGTGCTAGAGTAGGTACAGGGAGATTCAATGAGCAGTTCTTC.